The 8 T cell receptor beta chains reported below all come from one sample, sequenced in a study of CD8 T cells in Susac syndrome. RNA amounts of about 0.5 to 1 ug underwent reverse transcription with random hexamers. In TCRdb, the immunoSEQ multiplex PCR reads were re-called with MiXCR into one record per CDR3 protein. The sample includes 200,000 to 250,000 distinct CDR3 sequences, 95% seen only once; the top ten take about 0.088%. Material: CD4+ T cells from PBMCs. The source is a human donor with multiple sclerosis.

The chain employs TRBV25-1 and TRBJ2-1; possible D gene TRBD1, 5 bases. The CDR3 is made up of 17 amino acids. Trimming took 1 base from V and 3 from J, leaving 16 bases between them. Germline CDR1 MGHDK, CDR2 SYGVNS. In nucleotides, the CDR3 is TGTGCCAGCAGTGAATTGAGCAGGGCCCCATACTACAATGAGCAGTTCTTC. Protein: CASSELSRAPYYNEQFF. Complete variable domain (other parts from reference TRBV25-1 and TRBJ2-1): EADIYQTPRYLVIGTGKKITLECSQTMGHDKMYWYQQDPGMELHLIHYSYGVNSTEKGDLSSESTVSRIRTEHFPLTLESARPSHTSQYLCASSELSRAPYYNEQFFGPGTRLTVL.

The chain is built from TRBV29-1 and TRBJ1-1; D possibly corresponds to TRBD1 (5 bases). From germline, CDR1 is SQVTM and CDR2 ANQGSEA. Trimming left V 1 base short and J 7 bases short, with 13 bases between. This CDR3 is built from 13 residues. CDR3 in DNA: TGCAGCGTTGAAGGGCAGGGAATGGTTGAAGCTTTCTTT. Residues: CSVEGQGMVEAFF.

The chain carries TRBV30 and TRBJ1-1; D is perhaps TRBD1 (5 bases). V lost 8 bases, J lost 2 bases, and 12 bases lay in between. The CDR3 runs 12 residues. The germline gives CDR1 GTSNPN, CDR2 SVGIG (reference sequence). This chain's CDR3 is CAKRGRNTEAFF. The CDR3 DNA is TGTGCCAAAAGGGGCAGAAACACTGAAGCTTTCTTT. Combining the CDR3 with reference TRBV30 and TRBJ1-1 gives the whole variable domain SQTIHQWPATLVQPVGSPLSLECTVEGTSNPNLYWYRQAAGRGLQLLFYSVGIGQISSEVPQNLSASRPQDRQFILSSKKLLLSDSGFYLCAKRGRNTEAFFGQGTRLTVV.

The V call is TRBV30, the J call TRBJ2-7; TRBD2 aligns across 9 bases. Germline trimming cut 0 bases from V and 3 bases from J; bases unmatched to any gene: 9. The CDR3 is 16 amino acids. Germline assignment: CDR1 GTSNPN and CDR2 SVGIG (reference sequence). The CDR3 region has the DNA TGTGCCTGGAGTGTAAGGAACGCGGGAGGGGGCTACGAGCAGTACTTC. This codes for CAWSVRNAGGGYEQYF.

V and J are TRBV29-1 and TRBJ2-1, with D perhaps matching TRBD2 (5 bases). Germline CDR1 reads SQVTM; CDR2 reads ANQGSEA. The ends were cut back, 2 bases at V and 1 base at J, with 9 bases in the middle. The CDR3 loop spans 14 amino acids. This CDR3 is CSVESRESYNEQFF. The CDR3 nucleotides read TGCAGCGTTGAAAGCCGGGAATCCTACAATGAGCAGTTCTTC.

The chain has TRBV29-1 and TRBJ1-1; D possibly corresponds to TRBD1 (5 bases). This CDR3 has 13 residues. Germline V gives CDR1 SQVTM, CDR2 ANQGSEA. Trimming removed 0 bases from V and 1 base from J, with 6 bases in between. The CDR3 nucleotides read TGCAGCGTTGAAGAAAGGGGGAACACTGAAGCTTTCTTT. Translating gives CSVEERGNTEAFF.

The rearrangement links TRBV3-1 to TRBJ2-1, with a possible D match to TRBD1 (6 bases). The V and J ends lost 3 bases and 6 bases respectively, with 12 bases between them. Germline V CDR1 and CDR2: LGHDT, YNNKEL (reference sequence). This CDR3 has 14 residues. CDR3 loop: CASSQTLGGNEQFF. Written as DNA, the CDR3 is TGTGCCAGCAGCCAGACTTTAGGGGGCAATGAGCAGTTCTTC.

CDR3 in amino acids: CASQSGGGGNQPQHF. The CDR3, as DNA: TGTGCCAGTCAATCAGGGGGCGGGGGCAATCAGCCCCAGCATTTT. The V call is TRBV27, the J call TRBJ1-5; the match to TRBD1 covers 8 bases. This CDR3 is 15 amino acids long. The V and J ends lost 9 bases and 2 bases, in that order; junction bases with no gene match: 9. CDR1 is MNHEY and CDR2 is SMNVEV in the germline V gene (reference sequence).